These 23 T cell receptor beta chains were all obtained from the same sample, sequenced in a study of T cell repertoires in ileal Crohn's disease. The data were produced by immunoSEQ multiplex PCR, yet TCRdb's version contains in-frame clones alone and is incomplete. The sample holds 6,000 to 8,500 clones; 70% are singletons and the top ten take 15% to 20%. The source material was ileal tissue. The receptor set was obtained from an adult with Crohn's disease.

V usage is TRBV28 and J usage is TRBJ1-4; TRBD1 matches 7 bases. The trim removed 8 bases at V and 8 bases at J, leaving 20 bases unmatched. CDR3 length: 17 amino acids. Germline loops: CDR1 MDHEN, CDR2 SYDVKM. CDR3: CASCSPMSGTVGEKLFF. DNA for the CDR3: TGTGCCAGCTGTTCCCCAATGTCCGGGACAGTGGGCGAAAAACTGTTTTTT.

J is TRBJ1-5 and V is TRBV28; D uncertain. Germline V gene lookup returns CDR1 MDHEN and CDR2 SYDVKM. V lost 2 bases and J lost 2, with 7 bases in between. The CDR3 is 14 amino acids. In nucleotides, the CDR3 is TGTGCCAGCAGTTTAGGGCCGCGCAATCAGCCCCAGCATTTT. This encodes CASSLGPRNQPQHF.

The chain is built from TRBV5-5 and TRBJ2-3; 14 nucleotides agree with TRBD2. The CDR3 consists of 18 residues. V lost 4 bases, J lost 1 base, and 8 bases stayed unmatched. CDR1 SGHKS and CDR2 YYEKEE come from the germline V gene (reference sequence). CDR3 nucleotide sequence: TGTGCCAGCAGCCTGAGGGGGGGACTAGCGGGGGGCACAGATACGCAGTATTTT. This codes for CASSLRGGLAGGTDTQYF.

The V gene is TRBV27, the J gene TRBJ1-1, with D hard to call. Germline CDR1 and CDR2: MNHEY and SMNVEV (reference sequence). This CDR3 is built from 13 residues. V was trimmed by 7 bases and J by 4 bases, leaving 13 bases between them. The DNA for the CDR3 is TGTGCCAGCACTGATTCGGGATTCACTGAAGCTTTCTTT. It specifies CASTDSGFTEAFF.

The chain has TRBV7-9 and TRBJ2-3; D might be TRBD1 (6 bases). Germline values: CDR1 SEHNR, CDR2 FQNEAQ (reference sequence). Trimming pared 5 bases from V and 3 bases from J, leaving 18 bases between. The CDR3 covers 16 residues. The CDR3 DNA follows: TGTGCCAGCAGCCCACCAGGACAGACCATTACAGATACGCAGTATTTT. It is translated as CASSPPGQTITDTQYF.

The rearrangement uses TRBV4-3 and TRBJ2-2; tentatively, D is TRBD1 (5 bases). V shed 0 bases and J shed 4 bases, with 9 bases lying between them. The CDR3 consists of 15 residues. Germline CDR1 LGHNA, CDR2 YSLEER. CDR3 nucleotide sequence: TGCGCCAGCAGCCAAGATTTGACAGTCACCGGGGAGCTGTTTTTT. It codes for CASSQDLTVTGELFF.

The J gene is TRBJ1-3, the V gene TRBV7-2; 9 nucleotides align to TRBD1. This CDR3 has 15 residues. V was clipped by 5 bases and J by 2 bases; unmatched bases: 4. Germline-derived CDR1 and CDR2 are SGHTA and FQGNSA. The CDR3 protein is CASSLWTGAGNTIYF. The CDR3 coding sequence is TGTGCCAGCAGCCTCTGGACAGGGGCTGGAAACACCATATATTTT.

The rearrangement joins TRBV4-1 to TRBJ2-5; 16 bases line up with TRBD2. The germline V gene encodes CDR1 MGHRA and CDR2 YSYEKL. V lost 4 bases and J lost 5; bases outside the gene matches: 4. The CDR3 is 16 residues long. CDR3 sequence: CASSRGTSGGAETQYF. Here the CDR3 DNA reads TGCGCCAGCAGCCGCGGGACTAGCGGGGGGGCGGAGACCCAGTACTTC.

In this sample, this clone turned up a few times. V gene TRBV27 combines with J gene TRBJ1-2; TRBD1 matches at 7 bases. The CDR3 totals 12 residues. CDR1 and CDR2 from the germline V gene are MNHEY and SMNVEV (reference sequence). Losses at the gene ends were 3 bases for V and 6 bases for J; bases not matched to a gene: 1. CDR3 protein: CASSLTGNGYTF. As DNA, the CDR3 is TGTGCCAGCAGTTTGACAGGGAATGGCTACACCTTC.

This clone was detected once. The CDR3 region has the DNA TGCGCCAGCAGCTTGGAAAGGGACAGGGAAAAACTGTTTTTT. Its protein product is CASSLERDREKLFF. The J gene is TRBJ1-4, the V gene TRBV5-1; 8 nucleotides agree with TRBD1. The CDR3 totals 14 residues. The V segment lost 0 bases and the J segment 8 bases; nucleotides outside the gene matches: 3. CDR1 is SGHRS, CDR2 YFSETQ, per germline.

V is TRBV15 and J is TRBJ1-2; maybe TRBD1 (5 bases). CDR1 is LNHNV and CDR2 is YYDKDF in the germline V gene (reference sequence). The CDR3 is made up of 14 amino acids. The germline V and J ends were trimmed by 4 bases and 8 bases, with 17 bases remaining between them. In DNA, the CDR3 is TGTGCCACCAGCAAAAACCGGGGGGTAGAAGGCTACACCTTC. It codes for CATSKNRGVEGYTF.

The chain couples TRBV5-1 to TRBJ2-1; TRBD1 agrees at 8 bases. The CDR3 runs 14 residues. CDR1 and CDR2 from the germline V gene are SGHRS and YFSETQ. The V gene end was trimmed by 0 bases and the J gene end by 16 bases; junction bases not matched to a gene: 12. CDR3 residues: CASSLDQGALRIFF. CDR3 sequence (DNA): TGCGCCAGCAGCTTGGACCAGGGGGCACTACGCATATTCTTC.

This chain uses TRBV29-1 with TRBJ2-7; TRBD1 is a possible D gene (6 bases). Trimming shortened V by 7 bases and J by 4 bases, and 11 bases separated the two germline ends. CDR1 SQVTM and CDR2 ANQGSEA come from the germline V gene. The CDR3 totals 11 residues. The CDR3 coding sequence is TGCAGCGGGGTAAGGGGGTACGAGCAGTACTTC. Translation gives CSGVRGYEQYF.

This clone was recorded a few times. CDR3 protein: CASSSGQGAGDEKLFF. The CDR3 region has the DNA TGTGCCAGTAGTTCGGGACAGGGGGCCGGAGATGAAAAACTGTTTTTT. The chain links TRBV19 to TRBJ1-4; 12 bases match TRBD1. In germline, CDR1 is LNHDA, CDR2 SQIVND (reference sequence). The CDR3 has 16 amino acids. Unmatched junction bases numbered 7, after V lost 5 bases and J lost 6 bases.

Only one count was recorded for this clone. In nucleotides, the CDR3 is TGTGCCAGCAACCGGGAAATCTCCTACGAGCAGTACTTC. Translated: CASNREISYEQYF. This chain links TRBV2 with TRBJ2-7; tentatively, D is TRBD2 (5 bases). Trimming stripped 7 bases from V and 0 bases from J, with 10 bases between. This CDR3 region has 13 residues. Germline V gene lookup returns CDR1 SNHLY and CDR2 FYNNEI. The full variable domain, rest sourced from reference TRBV2 and TRBJ2-7, is EPEVTQTPSHQVTQMGQEVILRCVPISNHLYFYWYRQILGQKVEFLVSFYNNEISEKSEIFDDQFSVERPDGSNFTLKIRSTKLEDSAMYFCASNREISYEQYFGPGTRLTVT.

This sequence joins TRBV10-3 and TRBJ1-1; D is uncertain. CDR1 and CDR2 from the germline V gene are ENHRY and SYGVKD. The length of the CDR3 is 12 residues. The V end was cut by 4 bases, the J end by 2 bases, with 5 bases between. CDR3 bases: TGTGCCATCAGTGTTGGCAACACTGAAGCTTTCTTT. This encodes CAISVGNTEAFF.

This sequence joins TRBV7-2 and TRBJ2-1; the D gene is possibly TRBD1 (5 bases). Trimming cost V 7 bases and J 9 bases, with 22 bases left between them. Germline loops: CDR1 SGHTA, CDR2 FQGNSA. There are 15 residues in the CDR3. The CDR3 spells CASTQNLGHYGEQFF. The CDR3 DNA reads TGTGCCAGCACCCAAAACTTGGGGCACTATGGTGAGCAGTTCTTC.

V and J are TRBV5-1 and TRBJ2-3, with D perhaps TRBD1 (5 bases). This CDR3 has 15 residues. Germline V gives CDR1 SGHRS, CDR2 YFSETQ. V shed 2 bases and J shed 0 bases, with 10 bases lying between them. CDR3 sequence reads: CASSLKGWSTDTQYF. The CDR3 bases are TGCGCCAGCAGCTTAAAGGGGTGGAGCACAGATACGCAGTATTTT.

J is TRBJ2-7 and V is TRBV4-3, with TRBD1 as a possible D gene (6 bases). V was pared by 4 bases and J by 4 bases, with 14 bases between. Germline CDR1 is LGHNA and CDR2 is YSLEER. The CDR3 totals 14 residues. CDR3 DNA sequence: TGCGCCAGCAGCCGAGGTACAGGGAAATACGAGCAGTACTTC. Translation: CASSRGTGKYEQYF.

This clone was picked up a small number of times. This chain joins TRBV7-9 and TRBJ1-2; D gene ambiguous. The length of the CDR3 is 14 residues. V gave up 3 bases and J gave up 1 base, with 9 bases separating them. CDR1 and CDR2 from the germline V gene are SEHNR and FQNEAQ (reference sequence). The CDR3 bases are TGTGCCAGCAGCTTTATTGCAGATAACTATGGCTACACCTTC. Translation gives CASSFIADNYGYTF.

The CDR3 DNA is TGTGCGACCTCGGGGGGGGCCATCGGGGAGCTGTTTTTT. Its translation: CATSGGAIGELFF. The chain couples TRBV7-9 to TRBJ2-2, with TRBD2 identical over 8 bases. The CDR3 has 13 amino acids. Germline values: CDR1 SEHNR, CDR2 FQNEAQ (reference sequence).

V is TRBV5-4 and J is TRBJ2-2; weak D call: TRBD2 (7 bases). The CDR3 totals 15 residues. Trimming stripped 2 bases from V and 2 bases from J, with 10 bases between. The germline gives CDR1 SGHNT, CDR2 YYREEE (reference sequence). CDR3 in amino acids: CASSFGGGNTGELFF. CDR3 DNA sequence: TGTGCCAGCAGCTTCGGCGGGGGCAACACCGGGGAGCTGTTTTTT.

This sequence joins TRBV7-9 and TRBJ1-2, with TRBD1 matching over 9 bases. The length of the CDR3 is 14 residues. Germline loops: CDR1 SEHNR, CDR2 FQNEAQ (reference sequence). With V trimmed by 4 bases and J by 5 bases, 5 bases remained unmatched. This CDR3 reads CASSSGTGYYGYTF. The CDR3 DNA follows: TGTGCCAGCAGCTCCGGGACAGGGTATTATGGCTACACCTTC.